The 4 T cell receptor beta chains in this list originate from one sample, sequenced in a study of blood T cell repertoires in COVID-19. Measured with immunoSEQ multiplex PCR; TCRdb has only the in-frame clones, and not every one. This sample has about 180,000 clones, with nearly 80% found just once. What was sequenced was PBMCs or T cells enriched from blood (not recorded which). The origin of the receptors is a man in his 60s who had been exposed to COVID-19.

The table lists this clone with a few counts. The genes are TRBV18 and TRBJ1-1; TRBD1 matches at 11 bases. Per the germline V gene, CDR1 is KGHSH and CDR2 is LQKENI. V was clipped by 8 bases and J by 1 base; unmatched bases: 3. The CDR3 totals 14 residues. The CDR3 bases are TGTGCCAGCCGGACAGGGGGCCCGAACACTGAAGCTTTCTTT. Translating gives CASRTGGPNTEAFF.

This chain connects TRBV12-5 to TRBJ2-1; D unclear. This CDR3 region has 11 residues. Trimming cost V 7 bases and J 8 bases, with 9 bases left between them. Germline CDR1 and CDR2: LGHNT and FRNRAP. This CDR3 reads CASARADEQFF. In DNA, the CDR3 is TGTGCTAGTGCCCGAGCCGATGAGCAGTTCTTC.

This clone has a handful of counts. The chain couples TRBV28 to TRBJ2-1; 8 bases map to TRBD1. Germline V gene data show CDR1 as MDHEN and CDR2 as SYDVKM. This CDR3 is built from 15 residues. Trimming at V came to 6 bases and at J to 4 bases, leaving 8 bases not matched to a gene. The CDR3 spells CASRSTGGQYNEQFF. The CDR3 region has the DNA TGTGCCAGCAGATCTACAGGGGGTCAATACAATGAGCAGTTCTTC.

This clone was seen many times. This chain connects TRBV6-5 to TRBJ2-7; the match to TRBD1 covers 8 bases. Germline-derived CDR1 and CDR2 are MNHEY and SVGAGI. The CDR3 sequence is 15 residues long. The trim removed 6 bases at V and 1 base at J, leaving 8 bases unmatched. The CDR3 DNA reads TGTGCCAGCAGAGTAGACAGGGGTGGGTCCTACGAGCAGTACTTC. This encodes CASRVDRGGSYEQYF.